The present entry profiles one TCR beta chain with its context. The antigen is not known. TCRdb re-called the reads through MiXCR, storing one row per CDR3 protein. The sample yields under 40,000 distinct CDR3 sequences, about 52% seen once. The record originates from a study of T cell repertoires in cytomegalovirus infection. Germline CDR1 is SGHDT and CDR2 is YYEEEE. CDR3 length: 16 residues. V shed 6 bases and J 10 bases; nucleotides not matched to a gene: 15. The sequence was obtained from a human donor in good health (CMV status not recorded). Some clones in this sample may be carry-over from other donors' samples. The J gene is TRBJ1-6, the V gene TRBV5-6, with 8 bases that match TRBD1. This specimen was CD8+ T cells from cultured PBMCs, taken from culture after CMV antigen stimulation. This chain's CDR3 is CASNVRTGRFGSPLHF. CDR3 sequence (DNA): TGTGCCAGCAACGTCCGGACAGGGAGGTTCGGATCACCCCTCCACTTT.